Listed here are 5 T cell receptor beta chains from one sample, sequenced in a study of cytomegalovirus exposure and HLA in healthy donors. PCR used 60 Vbeta primers and 13 Jbeta primers. Generated by immunoSEQ multiplex PCR, the TCRdb table keeps only in-frame clones and is missing some. The table includes 90,000 to 150,000 clones, 50% to 65% detected once. Sequencing used PBMCs. These receptors were collected from a man in his forties or fifties in good health and CMV-seropositive.

This chain connects TRBV19 to TRBJ2-1; D gene uncertain. The CDR3 runs to 14 residues. Trimming left V 5 bases short and J 3 bases short, with 11 bases between. Germline CDR1 is LNHDA and CDR2 is SQIVND (reference sequence). The CDR3: CASSWQIDYNEQFF. As DNA, the CDR3 is TGTGCCAGTAGTTGGCAGATTGACTACAATGAGCAGTTCTTC.

A single count supports this clone. The rearrangement uses TRBV6-6 and TRBJ2-2, with D tentatively TRBD2 (6 bases). The CDR3 consists of 13 residues. V lost 11 bases and J lost 1, with 11 bases in between. Germline loops: CDR1 MNHNY, CDR2 SVGAGI (reference sequence). The CDR3 protein is CAVRGRNTGELFF. CDR3 coding DNA: TGTGCCGTCCGGGGGAGGAACACCGGGGAGCTGTTTTTT.

The gene calls are TRBV5-5 and TRBJ1-2, with D unresolved. Germline V gene data show CDR1 as SGHKS and CDR2 as YYEKEE (reference sequence). CDR3 length equals 13 residues. V dropped 3 bases and J dropped 1 base, with 7 bases sitting between them. Here the CDR3 DNA reads TGTGCCAGCAGCTACGGGGTTAACTATGGCTACACCTTC. It is translated as CASSYGVNYGYTF.

The chain couples TRBV10-3 to TRBJ1-6; the D is unclear. Germline CDR1 ENHRY, CDR2 SYGVKD. CDR3 length: 13 residues. Trimming removed 7 bases from V and 7 bases from J, with 11 bases in between. CDR3 nucleotides: TGTGCCATCACCCGTACTGAAAATTCACCCCTCCACTTT. It codes for CAITRTENSPLHF.

The J gene is TRBJ1-2, the V gene TRBV18, with D possibly TRBD1 on 5 matching bases. Germline lookup yields CDR1 KGHSH and CDR2 LQKENI. This CDR3 contains 13 residues. V lost 2 bases and J lost 5, with 9 bases in between. The CDR3 here is CASSPGEGYGYTF. DNA of the CDR3: TGTGCCAGCTCACCAGGGGAGGGGTATGGCTACACCTTC. The full variable domain, completed using reference TRBV18 and TRBJ1-2, is NAGVMQNPRHLVRRRGQEARLRCSPMKGHSHVYWYRQLPEEGLKFMVYLQKENIIDESGMPKERFSAEFPKEGPSILRIQQVVRGDSAAYFCASSPGEGYGYTFGSGTRLTVV.